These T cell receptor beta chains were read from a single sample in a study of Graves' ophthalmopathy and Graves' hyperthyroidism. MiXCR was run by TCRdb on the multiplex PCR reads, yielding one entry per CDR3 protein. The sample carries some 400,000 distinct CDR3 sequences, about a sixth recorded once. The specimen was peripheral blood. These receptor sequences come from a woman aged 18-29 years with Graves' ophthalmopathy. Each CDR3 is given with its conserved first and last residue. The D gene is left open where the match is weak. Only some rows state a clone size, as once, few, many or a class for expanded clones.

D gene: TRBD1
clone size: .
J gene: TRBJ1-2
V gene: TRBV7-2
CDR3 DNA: TGTGCCAGCAGCTTAATGGACAGGGGCTATGGCTACACCTTC
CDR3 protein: CASSLMDRGYGYTF

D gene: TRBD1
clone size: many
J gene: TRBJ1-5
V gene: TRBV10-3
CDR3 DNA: TGTGCCATCGCGGACAGGGTTGGCAATCAGCCCCAGCATTTT
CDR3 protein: CAIADRVGNQPQHF

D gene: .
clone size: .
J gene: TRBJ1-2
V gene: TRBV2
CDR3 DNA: TGTGCCAGCAGTATTCACAGGGAGGGCTATGGCTACACCTTC
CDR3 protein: CASSIHREGYGYTF

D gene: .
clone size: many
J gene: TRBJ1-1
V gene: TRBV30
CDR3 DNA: TGTGCCTGGAGTGTACGTTTCTCGGCGAACACTGAAGCTTTCTTT
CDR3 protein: CAWSVRFSANTEAFF

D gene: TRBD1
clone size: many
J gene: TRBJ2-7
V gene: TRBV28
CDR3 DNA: TGTGCCAGCAGTCTCGCCCTTAGACAGGGGGGCTACGAGCAGTACTTC
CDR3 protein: CASSLALRQGGYEQYF

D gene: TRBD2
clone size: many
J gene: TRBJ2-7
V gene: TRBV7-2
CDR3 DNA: TGTGCCAGCAGCACGACTAGCGGCGTTCCTCACGAGCAGTACTTC
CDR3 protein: CASSTTSGVPHEQYF

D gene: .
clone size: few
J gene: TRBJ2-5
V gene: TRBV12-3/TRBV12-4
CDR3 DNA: TGTGCCAGCAGTTTAGCGCATCGCCCGAGCGGGGAGACCCAGTACTTC
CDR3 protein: CASSLAHRPSGETQYF

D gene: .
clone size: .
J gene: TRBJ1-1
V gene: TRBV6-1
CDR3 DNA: TGTGCCAGCAGTGAAATCTTCGGGGCGAACACTGAAGCTTTCTTT
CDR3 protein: CASSEIFGANTEAFF

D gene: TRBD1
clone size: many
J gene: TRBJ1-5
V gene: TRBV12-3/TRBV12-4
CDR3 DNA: TGTGCCAGCAGTACGGACAGGGTGGGTCAGCCCCAGCATTTT
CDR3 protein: CASSTDRVGQPQHF

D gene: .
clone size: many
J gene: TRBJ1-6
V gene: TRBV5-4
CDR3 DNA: TGTGCCAGCAGCTTGGTGGGACTCCTCTCACCCCTCCACTTT
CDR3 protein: CASSLVGLLSPLHF

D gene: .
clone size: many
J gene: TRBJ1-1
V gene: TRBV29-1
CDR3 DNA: TGCAGCGCGGGCGGGGAACGGGGGACTGAAGCTTTCTTT
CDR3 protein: CSAGGERGTEAFF

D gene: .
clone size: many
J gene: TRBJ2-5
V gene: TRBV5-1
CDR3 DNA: TGCGCCAGCAGCTTGGTCCCGACCCCCGAAGAGACCCAGTACTTC
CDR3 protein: CASSLVPTPEETQYF

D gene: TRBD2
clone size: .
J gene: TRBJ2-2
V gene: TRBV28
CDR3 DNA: TGTGCCACCATAGCGGGAGGGAGTACCGGGGAGCTGTTTTTT
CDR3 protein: CATIAGGSTGELFF

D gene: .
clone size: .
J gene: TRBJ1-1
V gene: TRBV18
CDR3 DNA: TGTGCCAGCTCACCACCTCCGACAGGCATGAACACTGAAGCTTTCTTT
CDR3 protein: CASSPPPTGMNTEAFF

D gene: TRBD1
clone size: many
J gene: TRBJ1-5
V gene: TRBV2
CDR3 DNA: TGTGCCAGCAGCTTAGACAGGGTCAATCAGCCCCAGCATTTT
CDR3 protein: CASSLDRVNQPQHF

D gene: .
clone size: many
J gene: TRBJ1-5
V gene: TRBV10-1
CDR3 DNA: TGCGCCAGCAGTACCGGACAGACATTACGGAGCAATCAGCCCCAGCATTTT
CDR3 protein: CASSTGQTLRSNQPQHF

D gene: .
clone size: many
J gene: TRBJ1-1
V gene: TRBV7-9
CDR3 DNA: TGTGCCAGCAGCTCAATCCGGGGTGCGAACACTGAAGCTTTCTTT
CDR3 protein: CASSSIRGANTEAFF

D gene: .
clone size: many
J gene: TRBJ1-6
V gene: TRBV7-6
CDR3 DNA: TGTGCCAGCAGCATCGGGGGTAATTCACCCCTCCACTTT
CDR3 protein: CASSIGGNSPLHF

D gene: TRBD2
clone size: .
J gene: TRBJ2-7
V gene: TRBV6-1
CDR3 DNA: TGTGCCACGGGGGAAGCGGGAGATTCCTACGAGCAGTACTTC
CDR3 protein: CATGEAGDSYEQYF

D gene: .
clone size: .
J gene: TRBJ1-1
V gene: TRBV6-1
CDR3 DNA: TGTGCCAGCCTCTTTCTGAACACTGAAGCTTTCTTT
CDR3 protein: CASLFLNTEAFF

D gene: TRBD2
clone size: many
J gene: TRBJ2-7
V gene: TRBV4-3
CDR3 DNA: TGCGCCAGCAGCCAAGAGGCTAGCGGGAGGTACTACGAGCAGTACTTC
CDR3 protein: CASSQEASGRYYEQYF

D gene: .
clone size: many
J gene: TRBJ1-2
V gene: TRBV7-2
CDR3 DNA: TGTGCCAGCAGCTTATGGAAAGCTAACTATGGCTACACCTTC
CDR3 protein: CASSLWKANYGYTF

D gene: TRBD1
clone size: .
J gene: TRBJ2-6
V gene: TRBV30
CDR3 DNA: TGTGCCTGGAGGAGACAGGGGCTCTCTGGGGCCAACGTCCTGACTTTC
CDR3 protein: CAWRRQGLSGANVLTF

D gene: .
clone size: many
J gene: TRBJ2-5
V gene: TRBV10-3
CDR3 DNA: TGTGCCATCAGTGAGCTTGACCCGGGGACAAGAGAGACCCAGTACTTC
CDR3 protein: CAISELDPGTRETQYF

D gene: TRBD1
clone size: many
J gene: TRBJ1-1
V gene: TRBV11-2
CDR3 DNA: TGTGCCAGCAGCCTCGGACAGGGGGGGGGGTCCCTAACTGAAGCTTTCTTT
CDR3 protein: CASSLGQGGGSLTEAFF

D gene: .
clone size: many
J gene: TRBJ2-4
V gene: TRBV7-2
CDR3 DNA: TGTGCCAGCAGCCCAAACCGGGCCAAAAACATTCAGTACTTC
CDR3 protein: CASSPNRAKNIQYF

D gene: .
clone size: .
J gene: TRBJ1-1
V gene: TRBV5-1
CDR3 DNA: TGCGCCAGCAGCGACACGGGGGCTGAAGCTTTCTTT
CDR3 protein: CASSDTGAEAFF

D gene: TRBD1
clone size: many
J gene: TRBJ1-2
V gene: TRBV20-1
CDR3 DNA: TGCAGTGCTAGAGCCACAGGGGTTAACTATGGCTACACCTTC
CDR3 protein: CSARATGVNYGYTF

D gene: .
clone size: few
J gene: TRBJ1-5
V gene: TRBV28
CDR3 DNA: TGTGCCAGCAAGGTAGGGGTCGCTCAGCCCCAGCATTTT
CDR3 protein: CASKVGVAQPQHF

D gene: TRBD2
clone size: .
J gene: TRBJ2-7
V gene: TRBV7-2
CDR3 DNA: TGTGCCAGCAGCTTCGCGGGAGGAGAAAACTACGAGCAGTACTTC
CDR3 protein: CASSFAGGENYEQYF

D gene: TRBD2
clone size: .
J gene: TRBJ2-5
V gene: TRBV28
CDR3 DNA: TGTGCCAGCAGGACACCGGGACTAGCGGGGAAAGAGACCCAGTACTTC
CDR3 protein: CASRTPGLAGKETQYF

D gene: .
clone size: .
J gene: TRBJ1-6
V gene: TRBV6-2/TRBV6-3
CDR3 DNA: TGTGCCAGCAGTTTTCGGGGGCACGATTCACCCCTCCACTTT
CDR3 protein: CASSFRGHDSPLHF

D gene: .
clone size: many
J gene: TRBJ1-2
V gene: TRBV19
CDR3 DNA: TGTGCCAGTAATCAGGGACCCTATGGCTACACCTTC
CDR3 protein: CASNQGPYGYTF

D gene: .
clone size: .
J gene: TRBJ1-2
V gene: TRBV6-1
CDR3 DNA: TGTGCCAGCAGTGAAGAAGGGAGTGCTAACTATGGCTACACCTTC
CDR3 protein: CASSEEGSANYGYTF

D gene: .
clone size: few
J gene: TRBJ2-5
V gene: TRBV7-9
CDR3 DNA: TGTGCCAGCAGCCCTATCTCTCGACTAGGGGAGACCCAGTACTTC
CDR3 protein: CASSPISRLGETQYF

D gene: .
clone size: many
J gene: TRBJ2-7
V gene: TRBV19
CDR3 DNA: TGTGCCAGTAGTATAGAAGGCTACGAGCAGTACTTC
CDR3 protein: CASSIEGYEQYF

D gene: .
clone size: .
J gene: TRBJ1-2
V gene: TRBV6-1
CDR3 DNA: TGTGCCAGCCGGAAGGGCTATGGCTACACCTTC
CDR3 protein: CASRKGYGYTF